This is a list of T cell receptor beta chains from one sample in a study of patients and donors after allogeneic stem cell transplantation. One entry per CDR3 protein results from TCRdb running MiXCR on the RT-PCR reads. The sample records roughly 880,000 distinct CDR3 sequences, roughly 18% being singletons. Specimen: blood, either unsorted or a sorted T cell fraction (not recorded which). Receptors were obtained from a human donor who was either an allogeneic HSCT recipient or a stem cell or donor lymphocyte infusion donor (not recorded which). It is not recorded whose cells these are; they may come from a transplant donor. Each CDR3 is given without its conserved first and last residue.

TRBJ2-3 TRBV11-2 ASSPVFTDTQY
TRBJ2-3 TRBV20-1 SGAPQGLKQY
TRBJ2-2 TRBV12-3/TRBV12-4 ASSFRVRRPGELF
TRBJ2-3 TRBV5-1 ASSYGGRRDTDTQY
TRBJ2-5 TRBV29-1 SVSGTGYQETQY
TRBJ1-5 TRBV20-1 SAPRHSSRGNQPQH
TRBJ1-6 TRBV5-6 ASSFGTGNNSPLH
TRBJ2-7 TRBV9 ASSARWGSYEQY
TRBJ2-3 TRBV4-1 ASSQDLASGRDTQY
TRBJ2-4 TRBV15 ATSINSGGAKGAKNIQY
TRBJ2-7 TRBV4-3 ASSQETARGLADYEQY
TRBJ1-5 TRBV12-3/TRBV12-4 ASSLGDIQAGNQPQH
TRBJ1-3 TRBV7-8 ASSLGFSGNTIY
TRBJ2-3 TRBV12-3/TRBV12-4 ASSLVRRNTDTQY
TRBJ1-2 TRBV2 ASSVRGSGGYT
TRBJ2-2 TRBV9 ASSVDSDTGELF
TRBJ1-1 TRBV5-6 ASSLIGGNEAF
TRBJ2-7 TRBV11-2 ASSSTGRRDEQY
TRBJ2-2 TRBV4-3 ASSQNRVDGELF
TRBJ2-3 TRBV20-1 SAPPFGTSGTDTQY